This TCR beta chain was documented in a study of vaccination effects on CD4 cells after COVID-19. Before any sequencing was done, the ViraFEST assay used viral peptide pools to expand antigen-specific CD4+ T cells. Culture proceeded for more than 8 days, and CD4+ T cells were then isolated. The individual was infected with SARS-CoV-2 between March and December 2020, as confirmed by PCR. Every well got a few million PBMC, which were grown with about 10 IU/ml IL-2 and roughly 10 ug/ml peptides. Remarks on this clone: The antigen remains undetermined.

CDR3 length: 14 amino acids. Germline V gene data show CDR1 as SGHNT and CDR2 as YYREEE (reference sequence). The ends lost 5 bases at V and 3 bases at J; junction bases unmatched: 3. Method: immunoSEQ multiplex PCR; TCRdb's copy keeps in-frame clones and lacks some. The sample consists of under 60,000 clones, more than 75% of them appearing once. Sequencing used CD4+ T cells from PBMCs cultured with HIV peptides, obtained before COVID-19 vaccination. Subset in this sample: HIV-1 Nef peptide pool negative control/reference culture. V and J are TRBV5-4 and TRBJ1-1; 11 positions agree with TRBD1. This TCR derives from a human donor who had a prior SARS-CoV-2 infection. The CDR3 DNA reads as TGTGCCAGCAGTCGGGGACAGGGGGACACTGAAGCTTTCTTT. Its translation is CASSRGQGDTEAFF.